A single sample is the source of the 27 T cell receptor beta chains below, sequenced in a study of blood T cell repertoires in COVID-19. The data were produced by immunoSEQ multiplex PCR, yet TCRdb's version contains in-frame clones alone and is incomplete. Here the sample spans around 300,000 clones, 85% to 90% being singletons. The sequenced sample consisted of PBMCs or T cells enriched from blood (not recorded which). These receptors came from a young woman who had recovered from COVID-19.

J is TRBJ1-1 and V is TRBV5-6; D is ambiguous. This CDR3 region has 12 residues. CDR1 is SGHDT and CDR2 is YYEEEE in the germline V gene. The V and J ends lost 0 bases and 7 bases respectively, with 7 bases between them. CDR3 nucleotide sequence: TGTGCCAGCAGCTTGGATACGGTTGAAGCTTTCTTT. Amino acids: CASSLDTVEAFF.

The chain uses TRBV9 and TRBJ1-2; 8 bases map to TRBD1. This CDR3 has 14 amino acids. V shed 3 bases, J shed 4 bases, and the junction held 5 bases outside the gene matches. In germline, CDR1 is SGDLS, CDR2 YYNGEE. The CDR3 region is CASSGQGMFYGYTF. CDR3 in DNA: TGTGCCAGCAGCGGACAGGGGATGTTCTATGGCTACACCTTC.

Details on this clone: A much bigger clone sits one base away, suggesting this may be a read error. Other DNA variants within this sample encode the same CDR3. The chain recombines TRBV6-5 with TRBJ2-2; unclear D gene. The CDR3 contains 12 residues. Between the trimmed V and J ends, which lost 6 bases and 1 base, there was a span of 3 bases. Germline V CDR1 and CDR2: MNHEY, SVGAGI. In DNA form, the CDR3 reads TGTGCCAGCAGCCGGAACACCGGGGAGCTGTTTTTT. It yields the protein CASSRNTGELFF.

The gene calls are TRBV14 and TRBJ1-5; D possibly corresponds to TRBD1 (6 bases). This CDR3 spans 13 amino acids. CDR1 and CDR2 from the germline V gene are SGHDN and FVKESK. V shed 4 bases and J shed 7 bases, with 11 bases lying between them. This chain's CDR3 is CASSRGQAQPQHF. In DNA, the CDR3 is TGTGCCAGCAGCCGGGGGCAGGCACAGCCCCAGCATTTT. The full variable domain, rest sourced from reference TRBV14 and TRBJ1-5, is EAGVTQFPSHSVIEKGQTVTLRCDPISGHDNLYWYRRVMGKEIKFLLHFVKESKQDESGMPNNRFLAERTGGTYSTLKVQPAELEDSGVYFCASSRGQAQPQHFGDGTRLSIL.

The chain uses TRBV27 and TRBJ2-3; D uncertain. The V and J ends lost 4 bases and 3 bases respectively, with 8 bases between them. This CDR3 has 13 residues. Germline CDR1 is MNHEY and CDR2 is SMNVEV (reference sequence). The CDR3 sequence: CASSYGETDTQYF. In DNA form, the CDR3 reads TGTGCCAGCAGTTACGGTGAGACAGATACGCAGTATTTT.

CDR3 region: CASSDRGRRANVLTF. The CDR3 region has the DNA TGTGCCAGTAGTGATAGGGGCCGAAGGGCCAACGTCCTGACTTTC. This chain connects TRBV19 to TRBJ2-6; weak D call: TRBD1 (5 bases). CDR3 length: 15 amino acids. V dropped 5 bases and J dropped 5 bases, with 13 bases sitting between them. Germline V gene sequence: CDR1 LNHDA, CDR2 SQIVND (reference sequence).

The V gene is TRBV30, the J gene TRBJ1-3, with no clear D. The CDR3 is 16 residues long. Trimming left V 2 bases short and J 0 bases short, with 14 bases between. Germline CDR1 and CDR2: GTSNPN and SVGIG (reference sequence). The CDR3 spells CAWSLLGEISGNTIYF. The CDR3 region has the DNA TGTGCCTGGAGTCTTCTGGGAGAAATCTCTGGAAACACCATATATTTT.

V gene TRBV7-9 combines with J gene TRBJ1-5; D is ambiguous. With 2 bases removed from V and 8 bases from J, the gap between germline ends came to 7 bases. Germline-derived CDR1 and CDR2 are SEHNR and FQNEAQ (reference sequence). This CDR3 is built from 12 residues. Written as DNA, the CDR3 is TGTGCCAGCAGCTTACGAGGCAAGCCCCAGCATTTT. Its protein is CASSLRGKPQHF.

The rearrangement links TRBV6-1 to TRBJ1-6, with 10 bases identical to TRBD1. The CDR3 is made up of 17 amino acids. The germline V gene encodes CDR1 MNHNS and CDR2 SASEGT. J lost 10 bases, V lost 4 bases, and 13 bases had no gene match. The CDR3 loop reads CASSVKGQGLYRSPLHF. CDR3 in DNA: TGTGCCAGCAGTGTAAAGGGACAGGGGCTTTATAGGTCACCCCTCCACTTT.

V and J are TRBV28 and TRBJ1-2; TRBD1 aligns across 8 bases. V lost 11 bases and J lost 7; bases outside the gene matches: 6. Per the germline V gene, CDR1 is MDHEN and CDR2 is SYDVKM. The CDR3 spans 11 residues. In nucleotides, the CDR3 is TGTGCCGAGCAGGGGGCGCGTGGCTACACCTTC. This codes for CAEQGARGYTF.

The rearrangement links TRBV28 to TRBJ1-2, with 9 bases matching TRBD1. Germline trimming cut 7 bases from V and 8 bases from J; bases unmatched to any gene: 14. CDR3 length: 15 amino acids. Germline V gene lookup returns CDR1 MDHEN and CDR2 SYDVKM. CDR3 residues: CASTETTGGTRGYTF. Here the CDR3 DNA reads TGTGCCAGCACCGAGACGACAGGGGGTACTAGGGGCTACACCTTC.

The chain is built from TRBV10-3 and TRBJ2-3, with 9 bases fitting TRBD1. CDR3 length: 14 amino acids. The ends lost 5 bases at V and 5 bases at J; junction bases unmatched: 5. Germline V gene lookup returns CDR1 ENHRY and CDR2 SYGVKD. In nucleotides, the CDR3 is TGTGCCATCAGTTCGGGACAGGGTAAAGATACGCAGTATTTT. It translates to CAISSGQGKDTQYF.

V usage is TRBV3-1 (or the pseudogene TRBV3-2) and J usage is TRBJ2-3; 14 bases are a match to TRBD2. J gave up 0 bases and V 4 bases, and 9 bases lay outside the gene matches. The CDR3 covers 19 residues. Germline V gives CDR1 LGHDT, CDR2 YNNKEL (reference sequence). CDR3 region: CASSLGLAGGTVSTDTQYF. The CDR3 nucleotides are TGTGCCAGCAGCCTAGGACTAGCGGGGGGTACCGTTAGCACAGATACGCAGTATTTT.

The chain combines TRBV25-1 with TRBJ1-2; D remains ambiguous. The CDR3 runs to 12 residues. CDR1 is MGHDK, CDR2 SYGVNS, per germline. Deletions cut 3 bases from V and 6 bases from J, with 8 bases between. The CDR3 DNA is TGTGCCAGCAGTGAGTGGGAGAATGGCTACACCTTC. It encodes CASSEWENGYTF.

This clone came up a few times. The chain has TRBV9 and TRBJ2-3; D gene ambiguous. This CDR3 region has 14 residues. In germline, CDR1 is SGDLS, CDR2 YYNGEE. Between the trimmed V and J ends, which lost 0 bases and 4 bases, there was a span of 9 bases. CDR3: CASSVGVSADTQYF. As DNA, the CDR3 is TGTGCCAGCAGCGTAGGTGTTTCCGCAGATACGCAGTATTTT.

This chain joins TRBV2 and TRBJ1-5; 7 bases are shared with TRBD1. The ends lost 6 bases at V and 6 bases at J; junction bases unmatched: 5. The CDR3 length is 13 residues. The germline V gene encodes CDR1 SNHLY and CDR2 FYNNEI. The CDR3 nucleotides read TGTGCCAGCAGACAGGGGCAAAGTCAGCCCCAGCATTTT. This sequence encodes CASRQGQSQPQHF. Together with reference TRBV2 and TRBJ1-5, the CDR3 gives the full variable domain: EPEVTQTPSHQVTQMGQEVILRCVPISNHLYFYWYRQILGQKVEFLVSFYNNEISEKSEIFDDQFSVERPDGSNFTLKIRSTKLEDSAMYFCASRQGQSQPQHFGDGTRLSIL.

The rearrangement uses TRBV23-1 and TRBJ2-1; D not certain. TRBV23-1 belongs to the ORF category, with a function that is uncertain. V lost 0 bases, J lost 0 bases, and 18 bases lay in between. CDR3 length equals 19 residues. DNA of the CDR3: TGCGCCAGCAGTCAATCTTCCCCCCAGCGCACAAGCTCCTACAATGAGCAGTTCTTC. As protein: CASSQSSPQRTSSYNEQFF.

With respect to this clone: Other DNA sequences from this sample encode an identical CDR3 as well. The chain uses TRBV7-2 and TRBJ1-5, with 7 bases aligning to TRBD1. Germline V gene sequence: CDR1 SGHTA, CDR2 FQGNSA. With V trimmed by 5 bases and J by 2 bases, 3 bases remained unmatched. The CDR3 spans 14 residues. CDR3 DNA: TGTGCCAGCAGCCTAGACAGGGGCAATCAGCCCCAGCATTTT. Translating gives CASSLDRGNQPQHF.

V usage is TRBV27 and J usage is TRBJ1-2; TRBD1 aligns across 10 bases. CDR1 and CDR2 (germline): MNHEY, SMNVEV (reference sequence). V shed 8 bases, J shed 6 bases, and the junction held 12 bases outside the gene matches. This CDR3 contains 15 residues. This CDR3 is CASGNLRDRGHGYTF. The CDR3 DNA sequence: TGTGCCAGCGGAAATTTACGGGACAGGGGCCATGGCTACACCTTC.

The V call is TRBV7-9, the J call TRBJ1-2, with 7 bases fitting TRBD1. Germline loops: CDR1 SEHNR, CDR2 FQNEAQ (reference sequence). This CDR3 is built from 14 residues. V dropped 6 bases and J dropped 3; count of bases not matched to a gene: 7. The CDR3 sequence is CASRPDRVDYGYTF. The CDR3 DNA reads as TGTGCCAGCAGGCCTGACAGGGTCGACTATGGCTACACCTTC. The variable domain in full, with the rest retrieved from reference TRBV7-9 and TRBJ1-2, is DTGVSQNPRHKITKRGQNVTFRCDPISEHNRLYWYRQTLGQGPEFLTYFQNEAQLEKSRLLSDRFSAERPKGSFSTLEIQRTEQGDSAMYLCASRPDRVDYGYTFGSGTRLTVV.

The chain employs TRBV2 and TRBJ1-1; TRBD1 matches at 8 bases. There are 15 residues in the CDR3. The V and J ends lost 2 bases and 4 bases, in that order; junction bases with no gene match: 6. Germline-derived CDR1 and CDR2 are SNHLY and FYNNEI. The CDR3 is CASSEIRTGPTEAFF. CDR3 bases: TGTGCCAGCAGTGAAATAAGGACAGGGCCCACTGAAGCTTTCTTT.

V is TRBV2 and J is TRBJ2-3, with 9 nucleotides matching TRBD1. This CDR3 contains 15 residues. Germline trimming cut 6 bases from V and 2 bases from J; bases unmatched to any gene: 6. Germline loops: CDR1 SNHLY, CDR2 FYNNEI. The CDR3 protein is CASSGRDRATDTQYF. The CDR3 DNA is TGTGCCAGCAGCGGCCGGGACAGGGCCACAGATACGCAGTATTTT.

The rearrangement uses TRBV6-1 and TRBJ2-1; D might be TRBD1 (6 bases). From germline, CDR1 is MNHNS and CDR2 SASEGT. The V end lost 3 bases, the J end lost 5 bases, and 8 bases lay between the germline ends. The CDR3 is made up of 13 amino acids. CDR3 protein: CASSEGANNEQFF. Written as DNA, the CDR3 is TGTGCCAGCAGTGAGGGGGCCAACAATGAGCAGTTCTTC.

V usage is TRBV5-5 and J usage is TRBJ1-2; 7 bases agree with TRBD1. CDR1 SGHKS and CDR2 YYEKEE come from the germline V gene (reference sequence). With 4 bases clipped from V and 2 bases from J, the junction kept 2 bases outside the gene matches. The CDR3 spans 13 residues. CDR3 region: CASSGQVNYGYTF. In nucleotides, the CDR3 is TGTGCCAGCAGCGGACAGGTCAACTATGGCTACACCTTC.

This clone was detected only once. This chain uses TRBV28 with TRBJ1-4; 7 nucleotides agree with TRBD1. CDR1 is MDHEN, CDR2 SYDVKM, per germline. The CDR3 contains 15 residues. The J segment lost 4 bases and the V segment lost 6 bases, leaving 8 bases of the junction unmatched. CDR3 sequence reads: CASRPAGGINEKLFF. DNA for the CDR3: TGTGCCAGCAGACCCGCAGGGGGAATTAATGAAAAACTGTTTTTT.

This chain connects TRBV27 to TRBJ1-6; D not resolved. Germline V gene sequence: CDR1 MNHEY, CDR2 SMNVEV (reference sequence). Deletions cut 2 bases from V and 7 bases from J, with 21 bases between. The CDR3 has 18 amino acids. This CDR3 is CASSLTVVGGLGNSPLHF. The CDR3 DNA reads TGTGCCAGCAGTTTAACTGTCGTAGGAGGGTTAGGGAATTCACCCCTCCACTTT.

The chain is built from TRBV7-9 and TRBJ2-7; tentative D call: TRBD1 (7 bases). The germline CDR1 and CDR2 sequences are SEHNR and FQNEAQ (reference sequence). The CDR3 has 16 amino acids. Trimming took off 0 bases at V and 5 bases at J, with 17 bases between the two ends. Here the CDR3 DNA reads TGTGCCAGCAGCTTAGCATCAGGGGGGTTGGAGGACGAGCAGTACTTC. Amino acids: CASSLASGGLEDEQYF.